A selection of T cell receptor beta chains follows, all from one sample in a study of blood T cell repertoires in COVID-19. Sequencing used immunoSEQ multiplex PCR; TCRdb keeps in-frame clones, though not all of them. The sample consists of about 230,000 clones, 70% to 90% of them appearing once. The sample was peripheral blood. These receptors were collected from a middle-aged man with acute or convalescent COVID-19. Each CDR3 is given with its conserved first and last residue. Each record gives: V gene, J gene, clone size, D gene, CDR3 DNA, CDR3 protein. D genes are given only for firm matches. The size entry is marked missing in some rows and otherwise reads once, few, many or a size class.

TRBV30	TRBJ1-2	NA	NA	TGTGCCTGGAGTGACACAGGAGTCTATGGCTACACCTTC	CAWSDTGVYGYTF
TRBV28	TRBJ2-5	NA	TRBD1	TGTGCCAGCGGAAACAGGGGGTTCGGGGAGACCCAGTACTTC	CASGNRGFGETQYF
TRBV29-1	TRBJ1-5	NA	TRBD1	TGCAGCCCTGATAGGAGGACAGGGTTTTACAATCAGCCCCAGCATTTT	CSPDRRTGFYNQPQHF
TRBV6-1	TRBJ1-2	few	NA	TGTGCCAGCAGTGAAGTGGGCAACTATGGCTACACCTTC	CASSEVGNYGYTF
TRBV3-1/TRBV3-2	TRBJ1-3	NA	NA	TGTGCCAGCAGCCAAGAAGGAGACAGTGGAAACACCATATATTTT	CASSQEGDSGNTIYF
TRBV3-1/TRBV3-2	TRBJ1-1	once	TRBD1	TGTGCCAGCAGCCGGGTCAGGACAGGGGGCCTGGGGAACACTGAAGCTTTCTTT	CASSRVRTGGLGNTEAFF
TRBV5-1	TRBJ1-1	NA	TRBD1	TGCGCCAGCAGCCCAGGGGGATCAGGGACTGAAGCTTTCTTT	CASSPGGSGTEAFF
TRBV7-2	TRBJ2-6	NA	TRBD2	TGTGCCAGCAGCTTCCGACTAGCGGGGGGTTCTGGGGCCAACGTCCTGACTTTC	CASSFRLAGGSGANVLTF
TRBV6-1	TRBJ1-2	NA	NA	TGTGCCAGCAGTGAGTCCGGACAGCTCTATGGCTACACCTTC	CASSESGQLYGYTF
TRBV20-1	TRBJ1-2	NA	NA	TGCAGTGCTAGTGAGTTATCGTGGCAAAACTATGGCTACACCTTC	CSASELSWQNYGYTF
TRBV2	TRBJ1-3	NA	NA	TGTGCCAGCAGTGAAGCGCTTTCCAGGGCTGGAAACACCATATATTTT	CASSEALSRAGNTIYF
TRBV5-4	TRBJ1-1	NA	NA	TGTGCCAGCAGGAACGGAGAGAAACAGAACACTGAAGCTTTCTTT	CASRNGEKQNTEAFF
TRBV27	TRBJ1-2	NA	TRBD1	TGTGCCAGCAGTTTTGCCGGGACAGGGAAGCGTGGCTACACCTTC	CASSFAGTGKRGYTF
TRBV19	TRBJ1-5	NA	TRBD1	TGTGCCACGACCAGGGGGTCTGGGACAGGGGAAAATCAGCCCCAGCATTTT	CATTRGSGTGENQPQHF
TRBV19	TRBJ1-1	NA	NA	TGTGCCAGTAGTATCGGCCCGCAGGCCCACACTGAAGCTTTCTTT	CASSIGPQAHTEAFF
TRBV4-2	TRBJ1-5	NA	NA	TGTGCCAGCAGCCAAGATTCGCGCGGGGGAGGCAATCAGCCCCAGCATTTT	CASSQDSRGGGNQPQHF
TRBV29-1	TRBJ1-1	NA	NA	TGCAGCTCACAACAGGGTATGAACACTGAAGCTTTCTTT	CSSQQGMNTEAFF
TRBV6-5	TRBJ1-1	NA	TRBD1	TGTGCCAGCAGCAGGACAGGCAACACTGAAGCTTTCTTT	CASSRTGNTEAFF
TRBV7-2	TRBJ2-5	NA	NA	TGTGCCAGCAGCCTGATGAGGAGCGCGGAGACCCAGTACTTC	CASSLMRSAETQYF
TRBV27	TRBJ2-7	NA	TRBD1	TGTGCCAGCAGTCCATTAGACAGGGACGAGCAGTACTTC	CASSPLDRDEQYF
TRBV7-2	TRBJ2-3	once	NA	TGTGCCAGCAGCTTAATTAGTGGAGATACGCAGTATTTT	CASSLISGDTQYF
TRBV28	TRBJ1-5	NA	TRBD1	TGTGCCAGCAGTTTCTTAAGCGGGACAGGACATCAGCCCCAGCATTTT	CASSFLSGTGHQPQHF
TRBV27	TRBJ2-5	NA	TRBD2	TGTGCCAGCAGCCCCGGGGGGGGGAAGACCCAGTACTTC	CASSPGGGKTQYF
TRBV18	TRBJ2-1	NA	TRBD2	TGTGCCAGCTCACCGGGGGGGGGTAGCTCCTACAATGAGCAGTTCTTC	CASSPGGGSSYNEQFF
TRBV2	TRBJ2-1	NA	TRBD2	TGTGCCAGCATGGCGGGGGGCATCACCTACAATGAGCAGTTCTTC	CASMAGGITYNEQFF
TRBV10-3	TRBJ2-5	NA	TRBD1	TGTGCCATCAGAGACCGGGACAGTCAAGAGACCCAGTACTTC	CAIRDRDSQETQYF
TRBV27	TRBJ2-7	NA	NA	TGTGCCAGCAGAGAATTGGGGGGTTACGAGCAGTACTTC	CASRELGGYEQYF
TRBV21-1	TRBJ1-1	NA	NA	TGTGCCAGCAGCGCTAGGACAAGGTTTGAAGCTTTCTTT	CASSARTRFEAFF
TRBV5-6	TRBJ2-1	NA	TRBD2	TGTGCCAGCAGCTCGCGGTCGCGCGGGGGGGCCGTCAATGAGCAGTTCTTC	CASSSRSRGGAVNEQFF
TRBV5-5	TRBJ2-6	NA	TRBD1	TGTGCCAGCAGCTCCGGGACAGGGGATGCCTGGGCCAACGTCCTGACTTTC	CASSSGTGDAWANVLTF
TRBV27	TRBJ1-4	few	TRBD1	TGTGCCAGCAGTTTAAAGGCAGGGGGCAGGGAAAAACTGTTTTTT	CASSLKAGGREKLFF
TRBV28	TRBJ1-3	NA	TRBD1	TGTGCCAGCAGGGACAGGGCTGGAAACACCATATATTTT	CASRDRAGNTIYF
TRBV4-2	TRBJ1-2	NA	TRBD1	TGTGCCAGCAGCTTAGATCAGGGGGGACGAGAGGGCTACACCTTC	CASSLDQGGREGYTF
TRBV7-2	TRBJ2-4	NA	TRBD1	TGTGCCAGCAGCTGGGACAGGGAAGACATTCAGTACTTC	CASSWDREDIQYF
TRBV30	TRBJ1-4	NA	NA	TGTGCCTGGAGTGGGTCGGGGGGTGAAAAACTGTTTTTT	CAWSGSGGEKLFF
TRBV24-1	TRBJ1-2	few	NA	TGTGCCACCAGTGAGGCCAGGGGCCATGGCTACACCTTC	CATSEARGHGYTF
TRBV5-1	TRBJ2-2	NA	TRBD2	TGCGCCAGCAGCCTGCGGGGGGCTGACACCGGGGAGCTGTTTTTT	CASSLRGADTGELFF
TRBV9	TRBJ1-2	NA	TRBD1	TGTGCCAGCAGCACCCTAGTAACTGCAGGGGGCTATGGCTACACCTTC	CASSTLVTAGGYGYTF
TRBV5-6	TRBJ2-1	once	TRBD2	TGTGCCAGCAGCTTGGACCGGGGGGGTATGAACAATGAGCAGTTCTTC	CASSLDRGGMNNEQFF
TRBV6-6	TRBJ1-1	few	TRBD1	TGTGCCAGCAGGCCCGGGACAGGGGGCATAGAAGCTTTCTTT	CASRPGTGGIEAFF
TRBV15	TRBJ1-5	NA	NA	TGTGCCACCAGCACATCGGGGGGTGCCAATCAGCCCCAGCATTTT	CATSTSGGANQPQHF
TRBV10-3	TRBJ1-3	NA	TRBD1	TGTGCCATCAGTGTCGGGGACAGGGGCCGTGGAAACACCATATATTTT	CAISVGDRGRGNTIYF
TRBV28	TRBJ1-1	NA	NA	TGTGCCAGCAGTTTACGGTTCGGGCAGGGGCCCACTGAAGCTTTCTTT	CASSLRFGQGPTEAFF
TRBV30	TRBJ1-1	once	NA	TGTGCCTGGAGTGTACAGTACCTTGAAGCTTTCTTT	CAWSVQYLEAFF
TRBV7-2	TRBJ2-7	NA	NA	TGTGCCAGCAGCTTAGGAAGGGGCAACTCCTACGAGCAGTACTTC	CASSLGRGNSYEQYF
TRBV6-5	TRBJ1-5	NA	NA	TGTGCCCGACGGGGGGAGGGGGGCAATCAGCCCCAGCATTTT	CARRGEGGNQPQHF
TRBV7-2	TRBJ1-3	once	TRBD1	TGTGCCAGCAGACAGGACAGGGACTCTGGAAACACCATATATTTT	CASRQDRDSGNTIYF
TRBV7-7	TRBJ2-5	once	TRBD2	TGTGCTAGCAGCTTAGCTTGGGGACTAGCGTCTCAAGAGACCCAGTACTTC	CASSLAWGLASQETQYF
TRBV7-9	TRBJ1-4	NA	NA	TGTGCCAGCAGCAAGACCACAGGGTATAATGAAAAACTGTTTTTT	CASSKTTGYNEKLFF
TRBV27	TRBJ2-1	NA	TRBD2	TGTGCCAGCACCCCCCCGGGAGGCTACAGCGCCAATGAGCAGTTCTTC	CASTPPGGYSANEQFF
TRBV3-1/TRBV3-2	TRBJ1-1	NA	NA	TGTGCCAGCAGCCCGTTGAACACTGAAGCTTTCTTT	CASSPLNTEAFF
TRBV6-1	TRBJ2-7	NA	NA	TGTGCCAGCAGTGAAGGGTATCGGGGCTACGAGCAGTACTTC	CASSEGYRGYEQYF
TRBV19	TRBJ1-2	NA	TRBD1	TGTGCCAGTAGCGACAGGGTGGGCTATGGCTACACCTTC	CASSDRVGYGYTF
TRBV9	TRBJ1-1	NA	TRBD1	TGTGCCAGCAGCGCCCAGGGACAGGAAGCTTTCTTT	CASSAQGQEAFF
TRBV27	TRBJ2-1	NA	NA	TGTGCCAGCACGACTAACAATGAGCAGTTCTTC	CASTTNNEQFF